Sequencing of this T cell receptor (beta chain) was carried out in a study of technical replicates of blood from a handful of donors. There are 15 residues in the CDR3. Germline V gives CDR1 SGHRS, CDR2 YFSETQ. Trimming stripped 2 bases from V and 7 bases from J, with 16 bases between. TCRdb's copy holds only in-frame clones and misses some; the assay was immunoSEQ multiplex PCR. The repertoire holds about 14,000 clones, with approximately 95% as singletons. This rearrangement joins TRBV5-1 to TRBJ2-1, with D unclear. The sequenced sample consisted of PBMCs. This TCR was recovered from a human donor in good health. CDR3 region: CASSLLLGGRNEQFF. CDR3 DNA sequence: TGCGCCAGCAGCTTATTGCTTGGCGGTAGGAATGAGCAGTTCTTC.